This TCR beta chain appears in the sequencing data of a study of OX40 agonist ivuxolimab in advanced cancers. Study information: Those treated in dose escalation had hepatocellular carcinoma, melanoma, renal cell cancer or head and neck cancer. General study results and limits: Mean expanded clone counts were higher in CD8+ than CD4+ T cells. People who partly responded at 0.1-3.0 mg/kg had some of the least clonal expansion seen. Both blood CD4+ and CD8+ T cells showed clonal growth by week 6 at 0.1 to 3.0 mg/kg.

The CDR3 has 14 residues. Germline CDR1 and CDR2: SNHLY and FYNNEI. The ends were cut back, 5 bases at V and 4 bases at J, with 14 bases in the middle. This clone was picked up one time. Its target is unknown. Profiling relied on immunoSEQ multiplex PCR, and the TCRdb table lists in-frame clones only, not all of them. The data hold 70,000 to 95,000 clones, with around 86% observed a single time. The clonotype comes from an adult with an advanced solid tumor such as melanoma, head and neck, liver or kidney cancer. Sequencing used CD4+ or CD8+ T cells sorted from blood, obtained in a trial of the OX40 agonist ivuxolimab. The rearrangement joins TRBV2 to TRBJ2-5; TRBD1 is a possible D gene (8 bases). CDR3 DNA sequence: TGTGCCAGCAGTCTACAGGGGGGGGGAGAGACCCAGTACTTC. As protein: CASSLQGGGETQYF.